The next 13 T cell receptor beta chains were all read from a single sample in a study of T cell repertoires in cytomegalovirus infection. TCRdb reanalysed the reads using MiXCR and keeps one entry per CDR3 protein. The top ten clones hold 6.5% to 10% of a sample with some 600,000 distinct CDR3 sequences, approximately 25% of them seen once. Sequenced material: CD8+ T cells from PBMCs. These receptors all come from a human donor in good health (CMV status not recorded). Some clones in this sample may be carry-over from other donors' samples.

This clonotype showed up just once. V is TRBV5-1 and J is TRBJ2-7; D uncertain. This CDR3 is built from 14 residues. The germline V and J ends were trimmed by 0 bases and 5 bases, with 12 bases remaining between them. Germline V gives CDR1 SGHRS, CDR2 YFSETQ. The CDR3 sequence is CASSLEVSQDEQYF. As DNA, the CDR3 is TGCGCCAGCAGCTTGGAAGTTAGTCAGGACGAGCAGTACTTC.

The V gene is TRBV5-5, the J gene TRBJ2-7, with 8 bases that match TRBD1. Trimming at V came to 2 bases and at J to 5 bases, leaving 6 bases not matched to a gene. The germline V gene has CDR1 SGHKS and CDR2 YYEKEE (reference sequence). This CDR3 region has 14 residues. The CDR3 reads CASSLRDRINEQYF. The CDR3 DNA reads as TGTGCCAGCAGCTTAAGGGACAGGATCAACGAGCAGTACTTC.

This clonotype was recorded at least ten times. V gene TRBV7-2 combines with J gene TRBJ2-1; 11 nucleotides agree with TRBD2. Germline values: CDR1 SGHTA, CDR2 FQGNSA. The CDR3 totals 15 residues. J lost 5 bases, V lost 3 bases, and 3 bases had no gene match. In DNA form, the CDR3 reads TGTGCCAGCAGCTTTGAACTAGCGGGGGACAATGAGCAGTTCTTC. Translated: CASSFELAGDNEQFF.

This sequence joins TRBV6-2 or TRBV6-3 and TRBJ2-1; 15 bases agree with TRBD2. Germline-derived CDR1 and CDR2 are MNHEY and SVGEGT. The CDR3 contains 17 residues. V lost 10 bases to trimming and J lost 2 bases; unmatched junction nucleotides: 9. The CDR3 DNA is TGTGCCACCGAACCGGGACTAGCGGGGGGAGCCTACAATGAGCAGTTCTTC. This gives the protein CATEPGLAGGAYNEQFF.

Many counts were recorded for this clonotype. The chain has TRBV7-2 and TRBJ2-3; D may be TRBD1 or TRBD2 (6 bases each). CDR1 SGHTA and CDR2 FQGNSA come from the germline V gene. Trimming took off 1 base at V and 1 base at J, with 9 bases between the two ends. The CDR3 length is 15 residues. The CDR3, as DNA: TGTGCCAGCAGCTTAGGCGGGACACGCACAGATACGCAGTATTTT. Translation: CASSLGGTRTDTQYF. Full variable domain (missing parts from reference TRBV7-2 and TRBJ2-3): GAGVSQSPSNKVTEKGKDVELRCDPISGHTALYWYRQSLGQGLEFLIYFQGNSAPDKSGLPSDRFSAERTGGSVSTLTIQRTQQEDSAVYLCASSLGGTRTDTQYFGPGTRLTVL.

This clonotype was seen ten or more times. The chain recombines TRBV28 with TRBJ2-2, with 9 bases fitting TRBD2. V shed 7 bases, J shed 7 bases, and the junction held 4 bases outside the gene matches. The CDR3 length is 13 residues. Per the germline V gene, CDR1 is MDHEN and CDR2 is SYDVKM. This CDR3 reads CASTRGGSGELFF. DNA of the CDR3: TGTGCCAGCACGCGGGGGGGCAGCGGGGAGCTGTTTTTT.

This clonotype was seen many times. The chain combines TRBV12-3 or TRBV12-4 with TRBJ2-1, with D perhaps assigned TRBD1 or TRBD2 (5 bases each). Trimming took 1 base from V and 7 from J, leaving 8 bases between them. CDR3 length: 13 amino acids. The CDR3 spells CASSLEWGNEQFF. The DNA for the CDR3 is TGTGCCAGCAGTTTAGAATGGGGGAATGAGCAGTTCTTC.

CDR3 region: CSARTGTSGYEQYF. The CDR3 coding sequence is TGCAGTGCTAGGACCGGGACTAGCGGCTACGAGCAGTACTTC. This rearrangement joins TRBV20-1 to TRBJ2-7, with TRBD2 matching 11 bases. Losses at the gene ends were 3 bases for V and 3 bases for J; bases not matched to a gene: 4. Germline CDR1 and CDR2: DFQATT and SNEGSKA (reference sequence). The CDR3 spans 14 residues.

This clonotype showed up just a few times. The V gene is TRBV20-1, the J gene TRBJ2-1; D perhaps matches TRBD2 (5 bases). CDR3 length: 17 residues. The germline CDR1 and CDR2 sequences are DFQATT and SNEGSKA (reference sequence). V was pared by 3 bases and J by 0 bases, with 18 bases between. The CDR3 reads CSASEPLLVSSYNEQFF. CDR3 bases: TGCAGTGCTAGTGAACCCCTACTAGTGAGCTCCTACAATGAGCAGTTCTTC.

The chain has TRBV6-1 and TRBJ1-1, with 11 bases identical to TRBD1. CDR3 length: 16 amino acids. The germline gives CDR1 MNHNS, CDR2 SASEGT. V trimming: 5 bases; J trimming: 0 bases; junction bases outside the gene matches: 5. CDR3 region: CASSTRTGGLNTEAFF. The CDR3 nucleotides are TGTGCCAGCAGTACCCGGACAGGGGGCCTGAACACTGAAGCTTTCTTT.

V and J are TRBV20-1 and TRBJ2-7; D not certain. The germline gives CDR1 DFQATT, CDR2 SNEGSKA (reference sequence). This CDR3 has 11 amino acids. V was pared by 5 bases and J by 5 bases, with 10 bases between. The DNA of the CDR3 is TGCAGTGCTCTTCTGTACCACGAGCAGTACTTC. It yields the protein CSALLYHEQYF.

Note on this clonotype: A much larger clone lies a single base off, so this may be a read error. This rearrangement joins TRBV28 to TRBJ2-1; the match to TRBD2 covers 12 bases. The CDR3 sequence is 17 residues long. Germline loops: CDR1 MDHEN, CDR2 SYDVKM. V gave up 2 bases and J gave up 4 bases; unmatched junction bases: 6. The CDR3 protein is CASSLGGLAGGYNEQFF. CDR3 nucleotides: TGTGCCAGCAGTTTAGGGGGCCTAGCGGGGGGGTACAATGAGCAGTTCTTC. The full variable domain, with the rest looked up from reference TRBV28 and TRBJ2-1, is DVKVTQSSRYLVKRTGEKVFLECVQDMDHENMFWYRQDPGLGLRLIYFSYDVKMKEKGDIPEGYSVSREKKERFSLILESASTNQTSMYLCASSLGGLAGGYNEQFFGPGTRLTVL.

This clonotype was seen only a few times. The V and J genes are TRBV7-2 and TRBJ2-1; D ambiguous. The CDR3 covers 13 residues. The germline gives CDR1 SGHTA, CDR2 FQGNSA. V lost 6 bases to trimming and J lost 5 bases, with 11 bases between them. The CDR3 nucleotides read TGTGCCAGCAGTCCTGTGGAGCACAATGAGCAGTTCTTC. Translating it yields CASSPVEHNEQFF.